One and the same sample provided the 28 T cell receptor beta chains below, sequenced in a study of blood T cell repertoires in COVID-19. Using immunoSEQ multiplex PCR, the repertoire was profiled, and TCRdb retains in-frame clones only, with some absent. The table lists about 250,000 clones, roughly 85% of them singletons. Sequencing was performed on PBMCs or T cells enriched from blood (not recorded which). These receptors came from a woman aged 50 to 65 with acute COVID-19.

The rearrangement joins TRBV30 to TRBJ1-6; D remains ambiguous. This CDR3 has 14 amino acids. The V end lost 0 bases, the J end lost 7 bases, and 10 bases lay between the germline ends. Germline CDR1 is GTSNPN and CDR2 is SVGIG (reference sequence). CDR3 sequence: CAWSVIQSNSPLHF. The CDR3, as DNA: TGTGCCTGGAGTGTCATACAGTCAAATTCACCCCTCCACTTT.

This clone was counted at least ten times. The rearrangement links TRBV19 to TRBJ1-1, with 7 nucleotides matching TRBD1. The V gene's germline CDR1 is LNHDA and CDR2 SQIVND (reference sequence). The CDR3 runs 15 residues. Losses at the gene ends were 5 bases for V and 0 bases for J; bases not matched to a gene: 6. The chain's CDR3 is CASSPWTGLNTEAFF. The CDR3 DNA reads TGTGCCAGTAGTCCATGGACAGGCCTGAACACTGAAGCTTTCTTT.

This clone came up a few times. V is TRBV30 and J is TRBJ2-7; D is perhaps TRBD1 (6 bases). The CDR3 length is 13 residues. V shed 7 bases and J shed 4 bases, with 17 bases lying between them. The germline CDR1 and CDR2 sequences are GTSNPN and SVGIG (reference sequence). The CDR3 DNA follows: TGTGCCTCGTCTCCGGGACAATCTTACGAGCAGTACTTC. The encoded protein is CASSPGQSYEQYF.

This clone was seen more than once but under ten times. CDR3 nucleotide sequence: TGCAGCGTTGGGGACAGTAGTCCCTATGGCTACACCTTC. It translates to CSVGDSSPYGYTF. This chain joins TRBV29-1 and TRBJ1-2; 7 bases agree with TRBD1. Germline V gene lookup returns CDR1 SQVTM and CDR2 ANQGSEA. The CDR3 is made up of 13 amino acids. V gave up 4 bases and J gave up 4 bases; unmatched junction bases: 6. The entire variable domain, with the rest obtained from reference TRBV29-1 and TRBJ1-2, is as follows: SAVISQKPSRDICQRGTSLTIQCQVDSQVTMMFWYRQQPGQSLTLIATANQGSEATYESGFVIDKFPISRPNLTFSTLTVSNMSPEDSSIYLCSVGDSSPYGYTFGSGTRLTVV.

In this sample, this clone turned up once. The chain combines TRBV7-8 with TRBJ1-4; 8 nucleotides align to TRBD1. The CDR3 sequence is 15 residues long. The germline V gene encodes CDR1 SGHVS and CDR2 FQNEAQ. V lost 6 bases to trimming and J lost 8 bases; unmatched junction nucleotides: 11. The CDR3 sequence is CASSETGQGGEKLFF. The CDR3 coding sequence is TGTGCCAGCAGTGAGACCGGACAGGGAGGCGAAAAACTGTTTTTT.

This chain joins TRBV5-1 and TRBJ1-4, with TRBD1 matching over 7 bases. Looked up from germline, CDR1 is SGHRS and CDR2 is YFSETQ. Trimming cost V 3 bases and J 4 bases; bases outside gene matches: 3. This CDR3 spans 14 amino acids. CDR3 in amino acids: CASSWAGGNEKLFF. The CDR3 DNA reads TGCGCCAGCAGCTGGGCAGGGGGTAATGAAAAACTGTTTTTT.

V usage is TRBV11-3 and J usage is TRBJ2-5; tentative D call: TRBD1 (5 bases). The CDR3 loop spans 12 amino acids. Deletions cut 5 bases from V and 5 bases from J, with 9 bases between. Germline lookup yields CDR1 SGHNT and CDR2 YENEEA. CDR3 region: CASSRQHETQYF. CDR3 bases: TGTGCCAGCAGCCGACAGCACGAGACCCAGTACTTC.

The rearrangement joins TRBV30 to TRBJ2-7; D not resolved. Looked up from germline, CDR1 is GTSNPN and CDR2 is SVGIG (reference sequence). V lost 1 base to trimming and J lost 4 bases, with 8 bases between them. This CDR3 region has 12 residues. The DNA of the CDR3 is TGTGCCTGGAGTGATAGTGCTTACGAGCAGTACTTC. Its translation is CAWSDSAYEQYF.

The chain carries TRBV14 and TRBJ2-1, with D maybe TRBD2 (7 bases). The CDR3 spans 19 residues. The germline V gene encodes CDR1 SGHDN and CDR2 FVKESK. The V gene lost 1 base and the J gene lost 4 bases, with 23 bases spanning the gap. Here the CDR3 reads CASSQVSSPNGGLYNEQFF. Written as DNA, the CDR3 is TGTGCCAGCAGCCAAGTTTCGTCTCCTAACGGGGGGCTTTACAATGAGCAGTTCTTC.

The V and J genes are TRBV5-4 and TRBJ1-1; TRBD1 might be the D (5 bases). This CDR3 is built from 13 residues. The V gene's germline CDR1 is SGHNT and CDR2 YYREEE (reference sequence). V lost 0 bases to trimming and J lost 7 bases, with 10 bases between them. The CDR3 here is CASSLADSLEAFF. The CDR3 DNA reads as TGTGCCAGCAGCTTGGCCGACAGCCTTGAAGCTTTCTTT.

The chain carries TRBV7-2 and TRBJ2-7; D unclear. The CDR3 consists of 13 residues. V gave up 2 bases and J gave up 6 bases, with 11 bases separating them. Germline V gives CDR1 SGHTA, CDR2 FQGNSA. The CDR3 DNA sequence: TGTGCCAGCAGCTTAATCCCCTCCGGCGAGCAGTACTTC. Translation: CASSLIPSGEQYF.

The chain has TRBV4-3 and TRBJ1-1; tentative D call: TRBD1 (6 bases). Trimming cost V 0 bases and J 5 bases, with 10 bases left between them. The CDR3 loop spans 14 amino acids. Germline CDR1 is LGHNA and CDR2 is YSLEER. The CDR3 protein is CASSQDRGGTEAFF. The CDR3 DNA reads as TGCGCCAGCAGCCAAGACAGGGGAGGGACTGAAGCTTTCTTT.

The CDR3 DNA is TGTGCCAGCAGCTCGGTCCCAGGGGGCCAAATGAACACTGAAGCTTTCTTT. This sequence encodes CASSSVPGGQMNTEAFF. The chain couples TRBV7-8 to TRBJ1-1; TRBD1 aligns across 8 bases. The V and J ends lost 4 bases and 0 bases, in that order; junction bases with no gene match: 10. CDR3 length: 17 amino acids. CDR1 is SGHVS, CDR2 FQNEAQ, per germline. The variable domain in full, with the rest retrieved from reference TRBV7-8 and TRBJ1-1, is GAGVSQSPRYKVAKRGQDVALRCDPISGHVSLFWYQQALGQGPEFLTYFQNEAQLDKSGLPSDRFFAERPEGSVSTLKIQRTQQEDSAVYLCASSSVPGGQMNTEAFFGQGTRLTVV.

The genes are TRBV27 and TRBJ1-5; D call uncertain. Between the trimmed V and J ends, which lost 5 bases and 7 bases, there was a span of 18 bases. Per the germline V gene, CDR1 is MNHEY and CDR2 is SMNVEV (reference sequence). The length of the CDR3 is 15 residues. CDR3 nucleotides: TGTGCCAGCAGTCCGAACTACGAGGTGAGGCAGCCCCAGCATTTT. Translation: CASSPNYEVRQPQHF.

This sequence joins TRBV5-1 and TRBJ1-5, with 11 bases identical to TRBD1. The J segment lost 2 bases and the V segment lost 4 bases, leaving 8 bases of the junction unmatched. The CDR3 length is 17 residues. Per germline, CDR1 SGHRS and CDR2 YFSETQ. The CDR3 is CASSPGQGALGNQPQHF. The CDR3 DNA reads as TGCGCCAGCAGCCCAGGACAGGGGGCCTTGGGCAATCAGCCCCAGCATTTT. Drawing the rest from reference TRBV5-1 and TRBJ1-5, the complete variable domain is KAGVTQTPRYLIKTRGQQVTLSCSPISGHRSVSWYQQTPGQGLQFLFEYFSETQRNKGNFPGRFSGRQFSNSRSEMNVSTLELGDSALYLCASSPGQGALGNQPQHFGDGTRLSIL.

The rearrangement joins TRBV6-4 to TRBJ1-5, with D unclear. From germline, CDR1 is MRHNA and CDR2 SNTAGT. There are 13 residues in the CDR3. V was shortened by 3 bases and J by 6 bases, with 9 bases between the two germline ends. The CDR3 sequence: CASSEGAAQPQHF. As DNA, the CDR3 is TGTGCCAGCAGTGAAGGAGCGGCTCAGCCCCAGCATTTT.

The CDR3 reads CASSIPGTGHEQYF. The CDR3 bases are TGTGCCAGCAGTATCCCCGGAACAGGCCACGAGCAGTACTTC. The chain links TRBV27 to TRBJ2-7, with a possible D match to TRBD1 (5 bases). The CDR3 totals 14 residues. From germline, CDR1 is MNHEY and CDR2 SMNVEV (reference sequence). V was trimmed by 5 bases and J by 5 bases, leaving 16 bases between them.

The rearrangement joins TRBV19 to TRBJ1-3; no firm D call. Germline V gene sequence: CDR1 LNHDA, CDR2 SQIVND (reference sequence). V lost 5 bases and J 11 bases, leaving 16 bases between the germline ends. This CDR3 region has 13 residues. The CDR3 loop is CASSARDGLAIYF. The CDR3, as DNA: TGTGCCAGTAGTGCCCGAGACGGACTGGCCATATATTTT.

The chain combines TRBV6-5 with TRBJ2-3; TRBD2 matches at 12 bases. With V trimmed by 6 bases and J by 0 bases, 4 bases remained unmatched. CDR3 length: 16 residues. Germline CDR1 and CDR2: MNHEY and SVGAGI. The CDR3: CASSYGTSGSTDTQYF. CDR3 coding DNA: TGTGCCAGCAGCTACGGGACTAGCGGGAGCACAGATACGCAGTATTTT.

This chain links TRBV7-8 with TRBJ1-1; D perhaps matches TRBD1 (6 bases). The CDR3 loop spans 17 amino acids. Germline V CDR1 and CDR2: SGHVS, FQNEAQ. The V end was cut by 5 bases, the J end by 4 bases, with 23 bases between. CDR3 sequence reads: CASSPRVAGESGTEAFF. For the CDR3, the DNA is TGTGCCAGCAGCCCCAGGGTGGCAGGGGAAAGTGGCACTGAAGCTTTCTTT.

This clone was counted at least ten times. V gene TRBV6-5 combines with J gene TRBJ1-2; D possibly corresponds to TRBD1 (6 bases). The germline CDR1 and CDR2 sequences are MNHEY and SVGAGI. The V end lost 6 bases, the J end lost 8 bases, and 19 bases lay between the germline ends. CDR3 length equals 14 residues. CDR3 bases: TGTGCCAGCAGCCGGGACATCCATAACGTAGGCTACACCTTC. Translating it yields CASSRDIHNVGYTF.

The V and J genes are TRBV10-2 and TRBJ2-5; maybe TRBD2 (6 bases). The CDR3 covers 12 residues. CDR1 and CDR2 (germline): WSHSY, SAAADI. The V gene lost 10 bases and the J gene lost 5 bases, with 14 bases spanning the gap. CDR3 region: CATGTRGETQYF. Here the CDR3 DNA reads TGCGCCACAGGGACCCGGGGGGAGACCCAGTACTTC.

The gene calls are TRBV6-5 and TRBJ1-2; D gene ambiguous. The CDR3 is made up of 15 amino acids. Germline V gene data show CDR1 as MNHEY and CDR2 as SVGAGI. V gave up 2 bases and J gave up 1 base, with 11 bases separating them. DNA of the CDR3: TGTGCCAGCAGTTACAGCAGCCGACTTAACTATGGCTACACCTTC. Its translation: CASSYSSRLNYGYTF.

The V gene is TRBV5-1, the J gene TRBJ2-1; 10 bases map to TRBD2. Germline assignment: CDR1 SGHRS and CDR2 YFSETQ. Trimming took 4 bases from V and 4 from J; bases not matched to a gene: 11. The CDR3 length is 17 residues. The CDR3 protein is CASSLSSGGAFYNEQFF. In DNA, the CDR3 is TGCGCCAGCAGCCTCTCCAGCGGGGGGGCATTTTACAATGAGCAGTTCTTC.

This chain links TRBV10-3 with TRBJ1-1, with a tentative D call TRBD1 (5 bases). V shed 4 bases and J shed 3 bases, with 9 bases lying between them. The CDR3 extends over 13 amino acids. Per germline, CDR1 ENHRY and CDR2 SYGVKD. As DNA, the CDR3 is TGTGCCATCAGTGGCAGGGCGGACACTGAAGCTTTCTTT. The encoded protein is CAISGRADTEAFF.

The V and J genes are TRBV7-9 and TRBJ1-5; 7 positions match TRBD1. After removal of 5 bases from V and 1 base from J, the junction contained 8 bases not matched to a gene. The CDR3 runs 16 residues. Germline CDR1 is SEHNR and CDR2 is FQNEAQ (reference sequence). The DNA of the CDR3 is TGTGCCAGCAGCCCGGGACAGACTGAGAGCAATCAGCCCCAGCATTTT. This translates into CASSPGQTESNQPQHF.

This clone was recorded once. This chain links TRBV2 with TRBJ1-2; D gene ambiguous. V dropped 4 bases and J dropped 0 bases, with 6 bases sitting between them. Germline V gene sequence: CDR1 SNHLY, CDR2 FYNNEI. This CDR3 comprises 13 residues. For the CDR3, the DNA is TGTGCCAGCAGTGGCGGGTCTAACTATGGCTACACCTTC. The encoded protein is CASSGGSNYGYTF.

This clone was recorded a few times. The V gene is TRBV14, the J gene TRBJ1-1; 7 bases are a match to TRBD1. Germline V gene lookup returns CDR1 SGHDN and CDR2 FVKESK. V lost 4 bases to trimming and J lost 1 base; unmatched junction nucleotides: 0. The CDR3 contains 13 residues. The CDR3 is CASSRQGNTEAFF. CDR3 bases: TGTGCCAGCAGCCGACAGGGGAACACTGAAGCTTTCTTT.